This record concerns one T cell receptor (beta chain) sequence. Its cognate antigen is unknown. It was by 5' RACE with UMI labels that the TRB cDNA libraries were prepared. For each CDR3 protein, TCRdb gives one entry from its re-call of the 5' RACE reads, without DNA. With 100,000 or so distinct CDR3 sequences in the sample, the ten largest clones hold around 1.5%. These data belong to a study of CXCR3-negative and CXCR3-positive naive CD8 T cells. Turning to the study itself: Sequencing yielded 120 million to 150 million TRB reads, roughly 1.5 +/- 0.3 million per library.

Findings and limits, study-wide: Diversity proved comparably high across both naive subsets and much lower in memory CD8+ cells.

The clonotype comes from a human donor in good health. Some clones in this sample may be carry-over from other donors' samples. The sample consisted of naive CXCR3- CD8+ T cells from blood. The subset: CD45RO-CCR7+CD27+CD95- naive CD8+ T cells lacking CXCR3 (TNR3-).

The CDR3 sequence: CASSLTNTEAFF. The rearrangement joins TRBV28 to TRBJ1-1. CDR1 MDHEN and CDR2 SYDVKM come from the germline V gene. The CDR3 is made up of 12 amino acids. Supplemented by reference TRBV28 and TRBJ1-1, the full variable domain reads DVKVTQSSRYLVKRTGEKVFLECVQDMDHENMFWYRQDPGLGLRLIYFSYDVKMKEKGDIPEGYSVSREKKERFSLILESASTNQTSMYLCASSLTNTEAFFGQGTRLTVV.